The 25 T cell receptor beta chains presented below share a single source sample, sequenced in a study of blood T cell repertoires in COVID-19. TCRdb's copy holds only in-frame clones and misses some; the assay was immunoSEQ multiplex PCR. Of more than 70,000 clones in the sample, 82% were seen once. Sequenced sample: peripheral blood. The receptors derive from a human donor in a cohort sampled during active COVID-19.

This clone was seen more than once but under ten times. This rearrangement joins TRBV3-1 (or the pseudogene TRBV3-2) to TRBJ1-2; D may be TRBD1 (5 bases). Germline CDR1 reads LGHDT; CDR2 reads YNNKEL (reference sequence). V was pared by 4 bases and J by 4 bases, with 13 bases between. This CDR3 region has 14 residues. CDR3 loop: CASSPMTAAYGYTF. The DNA of the CDR3 is TGTGCCAGCAGCCCAATGACAGCTGCCTATGGCTACACCTTC.

Regarding this clone: The same CDR3 also results from other DNA sequences found in this sample. CDR3 DNA: TGTGCCAGCAGCTTAGGCGGGTCGCGTCAGCCCCAGCATTTT. This encodes CASSLGGSRQPQHF. This chain connects TRBV7-2 to TRBJ1-5; D unresolved. Per the germline V gene, CDR1 is SGHTA and CDR2 is FQGNSA. With 1 base removed from V and 6 bases from J, the gap between germline ends came to 10 bases. The CDR3 contains 14 residues.

The chain links TRBV30 to TRBJ2-7; 10 bases agree with TRBD1. The CDR3 spans 14 residues. The ends lost 3 bases at V and 9 bases at J; junction bases unmatched: 11. Germline V gene sequence: CDR1 GTSNPN, CDR2 SVGIG (reference sequence). CDR3: CAWSPGTGAPGQYF. DNA of the CDR3: TGTGCCTGGAGCCCCGGGACAGGGGCCCCCGGGCAGTACTTC. Full variable domain (missing parts from reference TRBV30 and TRBJ2-7): SQTIHQWPATLVQPVGSPLSLECTVEGTSNPNLYWYRQAAGRGLQLLFYSVGIGQISSEVPQNLSASRPQDRQFILSSKKLLLSDSGFYLCAWSPGTGAPGQYFGPGTRLTVT.

This clone was detected a few times. The V call is TRBV21-1, the J call TRBJ1-6. TRBV21-1 is termed a pseudogene. CDR3 size: 16 residues. CDR3 region: CASSKVAGLEGSPLHF. In DNA form, the CDR3 reads TGTGCCAGCAGCAAAGTGGCAGGGCTGGAGGGTTCACCCCTCCACTTT.

This clone has just a few counts. This chain joins TRBV7-8 and TRBJ2-2; 8 bases are shared with TRBD2. Germline lookup yields CDR1 SGHVS and CDR2 FQNEAQ. The V and J ends lost 2 bases and 4 bases, in that order; junction bases with no gene match: 6. The CDR3 contains 16 residues. The CDR3: CASSLRGGSLTGELFF. The CDR3 region has the DNA TGTGCCAGCAGCTTACGGGGGGGGTCACTCACCGGGGAGCTGTTTTTT.

The V and J genes are TRBV5-1 and TRBJ1-1; no definite D call. V lost 1 base, J lost 5 bases, and 15 bases lay in between. CDR1 and CDR2 (germline): SGHRS, YFSETQ. CDR3 length: 15 amino acids. The CDR3 protein is CASSLREGRGTEAFF. The CDR3 DNA is TGCGCCAGCAGCTTGAGGGAGGGAAGAGGAACTGAAGCTTTCTTT.

The chain employs TRBV9 and TRBJ2-7; D is undetermined. CDR3 length equals 12 residues. Deletions cut 4 bases from V and 6 bases from J, with 11 bases between. The germline gives CDR1 SGDLS, CDR2 YYNGEE. CDR3 residues: CASSPGAAEQYF. The CDR3 DNA follows: TGTGCCAGCAGCCCCGGCGCGGCCGAGCAGTACTTC.

The chain has TRBV4-1 and TRBJ1-1; 8 positions agree with TRBD1. CDR1 is MGHRA and CDR2 is YSYEKL in the germline V gene. CDR3 size: 15 residues. The ends lost 4 bases at V and 4 bases at J; junction bases unmatched: 8. The CDR3 region is CASSRLTGDGTEAFF. The DNA of the CDR3 is TGCGCCAGCAGCCGTCTGACAGGGGATGGCACTGAAGCTTTCTTT.

J is TRBJ2-1 and V is TRBV7-2, with 7 nucleotides matching TRBD2. V was pared by 6 bases and J by 2 bases, with 10 bases of the junction left unmatched. This CDR3 comprises 16 residues. Germline V gene lookup returns CDR1 SGHTA and CDR2 FQGNSA. CDR3 nucleotide sequence: TGTGCCAGCAGTTTGGGGGGGACGGTGACCTACAATGAGCAGTTCTTC. Encoded protein: CASSLGGTVTYNEQFF.

CDR3 amino acids: CASSLDPQMPEAFF. CDR3 nucleotides: TGTGCCAGCAGCTTAGATCCCCAGATGCCTGAAGCTTTCTTT. The chain employs TRBV11-2 and TRBJ1-1, with D uncertain. The CDR3 has 14 residues. V lost 0 bases and J 6 bases, leaving 11 bases between the germline ends. CDR1 is SGHAT and CDR2 is FQNNGV in the germline V gene.

This clone has just a few counts. The J gene is TRBJ1-2, the V gene TRBV12-3 or TRBV12-4; 7 bases match TRBD1. This CDR3 region has 13 residues. V dropped 5 bases and J dropped 6; count of bases not matched to a gene: 6. The CDR3 spells CASSNRDRDGYTF. The CDR3 region has the DNA TGTGCCAGCAGTAACCGGGACAGAGATGGCTACACCTTC.

This clone was seen a single time. The V gene is TRBV7-7, the J gene TRBJ1-2; 9 bases agree with TRBD1. The CDR3 loop spans 12 amino acids. Germline V gene data show CDR1 as SSHAT and CDR2 as FNYEAQ (reference sequence). The CDR3 DNA reads TGTGCTAGCCCACAGGGGGCGGTTGGCTACACCTTC. Translating it yields CASPQGAVGYTF. The full variable domain, its missing parts supplied by reference TRBV7-7 and TRBJ1-2, is GAGVSQSPRYKVTKRGQDVTLRCDPISSHATLYWYQQALGQGPEFLTYFNYEAQPDKSGLPSDRFSAERPEGSISTLTIQRTEQRDSAMYRCASPQGAVGYTFGSGTRLTVV.

V and J are TRBV7-9 and TRBJ1-2; unclear D gene. The V and J ends lost 5 bases and 4 bases respectively, with 11 bases between them. The germline V gene encodes CDR1 SEHNR and CDR2 FQNEAQ (reference sequence). The CDR3 consists of 13 residues. CDR3 nucleotide sequence: TGTGCCAGCAGCCCGCCGGTCCTCTATGGCTACACCTTC. As protein: CASSPPVLYGYTF. Supplemented by reference TRBV7-9 and TRBJ1-2, the full variable domain reads DTGVSQNPRHKITKRGQNVTFRCDPISEHNRLYWYRQTLGQGPEFLTYFQNEAQLEKSRLLSDRFSAERPKGSFSTLEIQRTEQGDSAMYLCASSPPVLYGYTFGSGTRLTVV.

This clone occurred a few times. The V gene is TRBV5-1, the J gene TRBJ1-6; no reliable D call. The CDR3 totals 14 residues. Trimming stripped 4 bases from V and 5 bases from J, with 10 bases between. Germline assignment: CDR1 SGHRS and CDR2 YFSETQ. The CDR3 loop is CASSPAGDNSPLHF. CDR3 DNA sequence: TGCGCCAGCAGCCCGGCAGGTGATAATTCACCCCTCCACTTT.

This clone was found a few times. V is TRBV12-3 or TRBV12-4 and J is TRBJ2-3; D call uncertain. Trimming took off 7 bases at V and 2 bases at J, with 10 bases between the two ends. The CDR3 is made up of 13 amino acids. As DNA, the CDR3 is TGTGCCAGCACCCGCGGAACCACAGATACGCAGTATTTT. Its translation is CASTRGTTDTQYF.

This rearrangement joins TRBV11-2 to TRBJ2-7, with a weak D call TRBD1 (5 bases). This CDR3 has 14 residues. CDR1 is SGHAT, CDR2 FQNNGV, per germline. V lost 5 bases and J 8 bases, leaving 19 bases between the germline ends. CDR3 nucleotides: TGTGCCAGCAGCCCACGACAGAGTGCTACGAAGCAGTACTTC. Translated: CASSPRQSATKQYF.

The chain employs TRBV5-3 and TRBJ2-3; 8 nucleotides align to TRBD2. TRBV5-3 is marked as an open reading frame, function uncertain. The CDR3 runs to 18 residues. The trim removed 4 bases at V and 6 bases at J, leaving 19 bases unmatched. CDR3 protein: CARSPLPRAGVGVDTQYF. CDR3 in DNA: TGTGCCAGAAGCCCTCTACCTAGAGCGGGGGTTGGGGTGGATACGCAGTATTTT.

The V call is TRBV5-1, the J call TRBJ2-5; the D gene is possibly TRBD1 (5 bases). Germline loops: CDR1 SGHRS, CDR2 YFSETQ. The V end was cut by 0 bases, the J end by 0 bases, with 6 bases between. The CDR3 extends over 14 amino acids. The CDR3 DNA reads as TGCGCCAGCAGCTTGGTAGGGGACCAAGAGACCCAGTACTTC. This translates into CASSLVGDQETQYF.

The J gene is TRBJ1-1, the V gene TRBV29-1; 11 positions agree with TRBD1. Germline CDR1 is SQVTM and CDR2 is ANQGSEA. The CDR3 extends over 14 amino acids. V was clipped by 3 bases and J by 4 bases; unmatched bases: 4. CDR3 protein: CSVEGQGDGTEAFF. The CDR3 DNA reads TGCAGCGTTGAGGGACAGGGGGATGGCACTGAAGCTTTCTTT.

The rearrangement uses TRBV6-5 and TRBJ1-1; 7 bases match TRBD1. CDR3 length equals 14 residues. J was trimmed by 3 bases and V by 7 bases; bases with no gene match: 8. The germline gives CDR1 MNHEY, CDR2 SVGAGI. CDR3 nucleotide sequence: TGTGCCAGCAACAGACAGGGTTCGGACACTGAAGCTTTCTTT. Protein sequence: CASNRQGSDTEAFF.

The chain combines TRBV9 with TRBJ1-1; 9 bases align to TRBD1. The germline V gene encodes CDR1 SGDLS and CDR2 YYNGEE. This CDR3 comprises 15 residues. Trimming at V came to 4 bases and at J to 5 bases, leaving 9 bases not matched to a gene. The CDR3 DNA reads TGTGCCAGCAGCCCGACGGACAGGGGAGAGACTGAAGCTTTCTTT. Protein product: CASSPTDRGETEAFF.

This clone has more than one count but fewer than ten. The chain couples TRBV5-4 to TRBJ2-7, with 9 bases that match TRBD1. This CDR3 comprises 13 residues. Germline V gene lookup returns CDR1 SGHNT and CDR2 YYREEE (reference sequence). Germline trimming cut 5 bases from V and 3 bases from J; bases unmatched to any gene: 3. CDR3 DNA sequence: TGTGCCAGCAGGGAGGGACAGGGCTACGAGCAGTACTTC. Translating gives CASREGQGYEQYF.

The rearrangement joins TRBV6-4 to TRBJ2-1, with unresolved D. The CDR3 consists of 16 residues. The V and J ends lost 3 bases and 0 bases respectively, with 12 bases between them. Per the germline V gene, CDR1 is MRHNA and CDR2 is SNTAGT. The CDR3 DNA sequence: TGTGCCAGCAGTGAACTGTGGCGGAGCTCCTACAATGAGCAGTTCTTC. It codes for CASSELWRSSYNEQFF.

V gene TRBV6-6 combines with J gene TRBJ1-1; D perhaps matches TRBD1 (6 bases). Looked up from germline, CDR1 is MNHNY and CDR2 is SVGAGI (reference sequence). The CDR3 has 13 amino acids. V lost 6 bases and J 10 bases, leaving 18 bases between the germline ends. CDR3 nucleotide sequence: TGTGCCAGCAGCTCACGGGACACTGAAGGAGCTTTCTTT. Encoded protein: CASSSRDTEGAFF.

The rearrangement links TRBV30 to TRBJ2-3; 8 nucleotides line up with TRBD1. The CDR3 sequence is 13 residues long. CDR1 GTSNPN and CDR2 SVGIG come from the germline V gene (reference sequence). The trim removed 4 bases at V and 4 bases at J, leaving 4 bases unmatched. The CDR3 is CAWTRTGPDTQYF. As DNA, the CDR3 is TGTGCCTGGACCCGGACAGGGCCAGATACGCAGTATTTT.